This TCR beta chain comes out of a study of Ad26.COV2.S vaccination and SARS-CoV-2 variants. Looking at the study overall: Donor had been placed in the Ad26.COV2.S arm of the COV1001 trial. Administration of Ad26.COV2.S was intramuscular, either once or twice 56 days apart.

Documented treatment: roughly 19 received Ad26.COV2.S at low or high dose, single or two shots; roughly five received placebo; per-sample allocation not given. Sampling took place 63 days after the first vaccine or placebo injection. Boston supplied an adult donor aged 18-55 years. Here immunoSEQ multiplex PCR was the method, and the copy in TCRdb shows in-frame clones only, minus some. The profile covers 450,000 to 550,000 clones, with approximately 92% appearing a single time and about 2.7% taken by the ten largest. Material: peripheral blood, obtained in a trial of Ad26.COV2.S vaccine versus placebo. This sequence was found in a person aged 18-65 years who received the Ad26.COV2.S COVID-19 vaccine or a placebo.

Written as DNA, the CDR3 is TGTGCCAGCAGCGAGGGACAGCTCTATGGCTACACCTTC. It is translated as CASSEGQLYGYTF. The rearrangement uses TRBV7-2 and TRBJ1-2; 7 bases agree with TRBD1. The V segment lost 5 bases and the J segment 4 bases; nucleotides outside the gene matches: 4. Germline-derived CDR1 and CDR2 are SGHTA and FQGNSA. The CDR3 is 13 amino acids. The full variable domain, with the rest looked up from reference TRBV7-2 and TRBJ1-2, is GAGVSQSPSNKVTEKGKDVELRCDPISGHTALYWYRQSLGQGLEFLIYFQGNSAPDKSGLPSDRFSAERTGGSVSTLTIQRTQQEDSAVYLCASSEGQLYGYTFGSGTRLTVV.